This TCR beta chain is from a study of response to subunit inactivated influenza vaccine. Whole-study results and caveats: Authors suggested each seasonal influenza vaccination recruits few new T cells.

CDR3 length: 14 amino acids. The V gene's germline CDR1 is MGHRA and CDR2 YSYEKL. V lost 0 bases and J 10 bases, leaving 13 bases between the germline ends. This clonotype appeared a few times. Antigen unknown. TCRdb independently ran MiXCR on the RT-PCR reads; one entry per CDR3 protein. Seen here are about 780,000 distinct CDR3 sequences, 15% to 20% observed once, and the top ten hold 9.5% to 13%. The gene calls are TRBV4-1 and TRBJ2-1; no firm D call. The sequenced sample was PBMCs from blood, obtained roughly 5 days after vaccination. This TCR was sampled from a man aged 45-60 years who received an inactivated influenza vaccine. The CDR3 nucleotides are TGCGCCAGCAGCCAAGATGCCACCCTAAGGGAGCAGTTCTTC. It specifies CASSQDATLREQFF.